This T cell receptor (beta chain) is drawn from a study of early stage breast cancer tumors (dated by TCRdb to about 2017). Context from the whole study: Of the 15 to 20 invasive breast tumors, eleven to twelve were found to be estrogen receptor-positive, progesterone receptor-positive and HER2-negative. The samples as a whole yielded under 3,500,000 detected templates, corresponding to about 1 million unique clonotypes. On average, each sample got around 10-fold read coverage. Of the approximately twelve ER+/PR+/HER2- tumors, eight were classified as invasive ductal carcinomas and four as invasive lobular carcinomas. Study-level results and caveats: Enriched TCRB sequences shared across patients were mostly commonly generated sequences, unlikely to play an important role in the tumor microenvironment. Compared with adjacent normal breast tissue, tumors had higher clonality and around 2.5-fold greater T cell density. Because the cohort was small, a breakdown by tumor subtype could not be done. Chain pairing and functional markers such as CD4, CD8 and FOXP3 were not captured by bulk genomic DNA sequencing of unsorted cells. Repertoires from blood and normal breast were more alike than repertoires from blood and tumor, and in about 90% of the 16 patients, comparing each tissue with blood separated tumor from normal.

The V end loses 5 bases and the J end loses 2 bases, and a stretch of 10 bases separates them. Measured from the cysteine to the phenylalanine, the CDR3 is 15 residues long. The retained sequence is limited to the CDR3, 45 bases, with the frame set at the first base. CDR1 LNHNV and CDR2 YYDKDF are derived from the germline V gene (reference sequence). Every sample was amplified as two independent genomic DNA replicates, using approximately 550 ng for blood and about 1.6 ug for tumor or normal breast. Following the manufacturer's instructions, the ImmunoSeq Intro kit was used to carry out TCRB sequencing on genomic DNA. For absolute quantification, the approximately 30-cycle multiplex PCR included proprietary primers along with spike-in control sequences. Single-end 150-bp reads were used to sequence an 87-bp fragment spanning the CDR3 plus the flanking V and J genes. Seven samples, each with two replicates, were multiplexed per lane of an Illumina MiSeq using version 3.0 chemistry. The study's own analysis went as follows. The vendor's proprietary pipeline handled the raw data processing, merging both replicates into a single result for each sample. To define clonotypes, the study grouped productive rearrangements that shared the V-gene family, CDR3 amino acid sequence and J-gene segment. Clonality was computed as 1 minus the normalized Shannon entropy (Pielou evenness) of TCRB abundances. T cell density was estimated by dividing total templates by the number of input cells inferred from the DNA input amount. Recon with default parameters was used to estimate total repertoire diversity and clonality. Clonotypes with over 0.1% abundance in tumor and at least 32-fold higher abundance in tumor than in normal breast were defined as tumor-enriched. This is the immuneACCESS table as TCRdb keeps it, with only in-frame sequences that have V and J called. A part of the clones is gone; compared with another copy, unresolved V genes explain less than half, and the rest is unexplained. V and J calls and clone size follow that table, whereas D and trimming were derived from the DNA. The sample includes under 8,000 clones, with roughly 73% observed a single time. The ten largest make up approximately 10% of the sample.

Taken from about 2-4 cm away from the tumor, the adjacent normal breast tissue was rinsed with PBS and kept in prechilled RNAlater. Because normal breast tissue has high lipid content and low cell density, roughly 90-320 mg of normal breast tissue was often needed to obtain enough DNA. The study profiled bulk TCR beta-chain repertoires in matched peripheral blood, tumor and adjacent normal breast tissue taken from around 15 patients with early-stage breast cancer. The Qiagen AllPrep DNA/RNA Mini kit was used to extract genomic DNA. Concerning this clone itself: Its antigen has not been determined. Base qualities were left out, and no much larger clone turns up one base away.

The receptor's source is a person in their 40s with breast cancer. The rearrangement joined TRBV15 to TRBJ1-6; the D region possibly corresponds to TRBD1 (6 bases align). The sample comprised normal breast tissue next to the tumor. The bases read TGTGCCACCAGCCCCAGGGGTACCTATAATTCACCCCTCCACTTT. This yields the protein CATSPRGTYNSPLHF.